These 11 T cell receptor beta chains came from one sample sequenced in a study of T-cell memory formation after mild COVID-19. In TCRdb, the 5' RACE reads were re-called with MiXCR into one record per CDR3 protein. The sample lists 380,000 or so distinct CDR3 sequences, under 15% occurring once. The sequencing input was PBMCs or a T cell subset sorted from them (not recorded which). These receptors were collected from a man between 18 and 29 years old who had mild COVID-19 (a few samples of this study predate the infection). Cell type and time point are not known.

This clonotype was found a few times. V is TRBV28 and J is TRBJ2-3; no definite D call. Trimming removed 6 bases from V and 2 bases from J, with 12 bases in between. Germline-derived CDR1 and CDR2 are MDHEN and SYDVKM. CDR3 length: 14 residues. Here the CDR3 reads CASSPPYLTDTQYF. CDR3 DNA sequence: TGTGCCAGCAGCCCCCCTTACCTCACAGATACGCAGTATTTT.

CDR3 sequence (DNA): TGTGCCAGCAGTGCAGAGGAGGGCACTGAAGCTTTCTTT. Its translation is CASSAEEGTEAFF. This rearrangement joins TRBV6-4 to TRBJ1-1; D gene unclear. CDR1 is MRHNA and CDR2 is SNTAGT in the germline V gene. This CDR3 is 13 amino acids long. V was cut by 4 bases and J by 4 bases, with 10 bases left in between.

This clonotype was picked up a small number of times. The chain employs TRBV4-3 and TRBJ2-4; D might be TRBD2 (5 bases). The germline CDR1 and CDR2 sequences are LGHNA and YSLEER. Trimming left V 1 base short and J 9 bases short, with 13 bases between. The CDR3 consists of 14 residues. The CDR3 spells CASSQVSLSGIQYF. CDR3 sequence (DNA): TGCGCCAGCAGCCAAGTCTCCCTAAGCGGCATTCAGTACTTC.

This chain links TRBV7-2 with TRBJ2-7; possible D gene TRBD1, 5 bases. V shed 0 bases and J shed 4 bases, with 22 bases lying between them. CDR3 length: 18 residues. The germline CDR1 and CDR2 sequences are SGHTA and FQGNSA. The CDR3 reads CASSLASPGPTYPYEQYF. The CDR3 DNA follows: TGTGCCAGCAGCTTAGCTTCGCCAGGGCCCACTTATCCTTACGAGCAGTACTTC. Together with reference TRBV7-2 and TRBJ2-7, the CDR3 gives the full variable domain: GAGVSQSPSNKVTEKGKDVELRCDPISGHTALYWYRQSLGQGLEFLIYFQGNSAPDKSGLPSDRFSAERTGGSVSTLTIQRTQQEDSAVYLCASSLASPGPTYPYEQYFGPGTRLTVT.

J is TRBJ1-1 and V is TRBV20-1, with D unresolved. Germline loops: CDR1 DFQATT, CDR2 SNEGSKA (reference sequence). The CDR3 runs 13 residues. Trimming shortened V by 0 bases and J by 2 bases, and 7 bases separated the two germline ends. The chain's CDR3 is CSARDGSNTEAFF. The CDR3 DNA reads as TGCAGTGCTAGAGATGGCTCTAACACTGAAGCTTTCTTT.

This chain joins TRBV29-1 and TRBJ2-5; D remains ambiguous. CDR1 and CDR2 from the germline V gene are SQVTM and ANQGSEA. The CDR3 runs 10 residues. Trimming took 5 bases from V and 5 from J, leaving 6 bases between them. The CDR3 DNA reads TGCAGCGTTTTGCGGGAGACCCAGTACTTC. Translation: CSVLRETQYF.

The chain links TRBV6-5 to TRBJ2-3; D unresolved. Germline V lookup: CDR1 MNHEY, CDR2 SVGAGI. Trimming left V 0 bases short and J 5 bases short, with 12 bases between. This CDR3 is built from 15 residues. This chain's CDR3 is CASSYSNRWGDTQYF. CDR3 coding DNA: TGTGCCAGCAGTTACTCGAACCGTTGGGGAGATACGCAGTATTTT.

The rearrangement links TRBV12-3 or TRBV12-4 to TRBJ1-1; a possible D gene is TRBD1 (6 bases). There are 15 residues in the CDR3. V lost 6 bases and J lost 1, with 15 bases in between. CDR3 residues: CASSPTDRPNTEAFF. The CDR3 DNA reads as TGTGCCAGCAGCCCGACCGACAGGCCGAACACTGAAGCTTTCTTT.

The chain carries TRBV4-3 and TRBJ1-1; D not certain. The V and J ends lost 3 bases and 4 bases respectively, with 9 bases between them. Germline-derived CDR1 and CDR2 are LGHNA and YSLEER. The CDR3 covers 13 residues. CDR3 amino acids: CASSQGSFTEAFF. The CDR3 bases are TGCGCCAGCAGCCAGGGCAGTTTCACTGAAGCTTTCTTT.

The rearrangement joins TRBV5-1 to TRBJ1-4; no clear D. The CDR3 contains 12 residues. V was shortened by 4 bases and J by 8 bases, with 9 bases between the two germline ends. Germline lookup yields CDR1 SGHRS and CDR2 YFSETQ. This chain's CDR3 is CASSLSFEKLFF. The CDR3 DNA reads as TGCGCCAGCAGCCTCTCGTTCGAAAAACTGTTTTTT.

This clonotype has a handful of counts. V gene TRBV15 combines with J gene TRBJ1-5; D unresolved. V was clipped by 5 bases and J by 4 bases, with 9 bases between them. The CDR3 is 13 residues long. The germline CDR1 and CDR2 sequences are LNHNV and YYDKDF (reference sequence). In nucleotides, the CDR3 is TGTGCCACCAGCCCGCATTTAAATCAGCCCCAGCATTTT. Its protein is CATSPHLNQPQHF.